The clone carrying this T cell receptor (beta chain) was seen a single time. Its antigen is as yet unknown. The data were obtained in a study of shared clonotypes between healthy human individuals. This CDR3 has 16 amino acids. Trimming cost V 5 bases and J 5 bases, with 22 bases left between them. Germline values: CDR1 SEHNR, CDR2 FQNEAQ (reference sequence). Study conclusions and caveats: As a rule, naive subsets had a larger estimated richness than memory subsets.

In the authors' methods: Junction-only sequences without quality scores came from ImmunoSEQ, so filtering differed. Here immunoSEQ multiplex PCR was the method, and the copy in TCRdb shows in-frame clones only, minus some. The V and J calls and clone size are taken from that table; D and trimming were inferred from the DNA. The table shows 1.5 million to 1.9 million clones, with around 98% occurring only once. The rearrangement links TRBV7-9 to TRBJ2-7; tentative D call: TRBD2 (7 bases). Sequenced material: naive CD4+ T cells sorted from blood. Subset given: CD45RA+ positively selected. This clonotype was obtained from a man aged 25 to 45 in good health. The CDR3 loop reads CASSKRGGAGHNEQYF. The CDR3 DNA reads TGTGCCAGCAGCAAGCGTGGGGGGGCCGGGCATAACGAGCAGTACTTC.